This note documents a single T cell receptor beta chain sequence. Its antigen is unknown. This sample was included in a study of shared clonotypes between healthy human individuals. The CDR3 length is 14 residues. Germline CDR1 MNHEY, CDR2 SMNVEV (reference sequence). V was cut by 5 bases and J by 5 bases, with 13 bases left in between. CD8 cells classed as naive were CD45RO-negative and positively selected for CCR7, excluding terminally differentiated effector memory CD45RA+ cells. Notes on the study in general: Non-shared clonotypes had lower generation probabilities than clonotypes shared by all four sorted-subset donors.

Only in-frame clones appear in the TCRdb table, and some are missing; sequencing was by immunoSEQ multiplex PCR. Of approximately 600,000 clones in the sample, 85% to 95% are singletons; the top ten hold approximately 0.11%. Sequencing input: naive CD8+ T cells sorted from blood. V usage is TRBV27 and J usage is TRBJ2-1; the D call may be TRBD1 or TRBD2 (6 bases each). This TCR derives from a woman aged 30 to 39 in good health. The CDR3 protein is CASSVGGGNNEQFF. The CDR3 coding sequence is TGTGCCAGCAGTGTCGGGGGCGGTAACAATGAGCAGTTCTTC.